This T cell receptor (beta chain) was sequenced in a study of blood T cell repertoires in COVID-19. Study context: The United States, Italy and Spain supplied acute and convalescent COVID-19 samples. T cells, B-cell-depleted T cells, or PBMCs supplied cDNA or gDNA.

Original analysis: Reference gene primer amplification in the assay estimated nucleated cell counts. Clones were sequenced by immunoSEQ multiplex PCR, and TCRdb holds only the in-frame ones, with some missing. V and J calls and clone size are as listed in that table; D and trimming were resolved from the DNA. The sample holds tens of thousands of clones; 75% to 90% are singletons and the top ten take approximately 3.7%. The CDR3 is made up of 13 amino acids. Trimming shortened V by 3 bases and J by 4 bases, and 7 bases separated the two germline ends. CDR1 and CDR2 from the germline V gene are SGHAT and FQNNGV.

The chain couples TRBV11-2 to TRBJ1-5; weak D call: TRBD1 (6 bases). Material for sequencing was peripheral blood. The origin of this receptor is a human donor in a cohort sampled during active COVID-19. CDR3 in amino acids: CASSFQGNQPQHF. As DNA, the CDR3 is TGTGCCAGCAGCTTTCAGGGGAATCAGCCCCAGCATTTT.